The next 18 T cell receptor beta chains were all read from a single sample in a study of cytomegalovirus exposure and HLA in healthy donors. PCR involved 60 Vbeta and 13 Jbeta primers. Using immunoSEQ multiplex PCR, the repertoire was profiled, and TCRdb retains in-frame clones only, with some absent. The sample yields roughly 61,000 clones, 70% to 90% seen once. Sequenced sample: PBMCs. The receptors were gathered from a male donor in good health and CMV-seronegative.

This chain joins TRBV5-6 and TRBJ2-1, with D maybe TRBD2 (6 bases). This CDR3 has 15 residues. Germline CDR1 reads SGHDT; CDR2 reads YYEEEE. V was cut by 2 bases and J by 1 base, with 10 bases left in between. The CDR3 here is CASSFGGSSYNEQFF. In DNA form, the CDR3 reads TGTGCCAGCAGCTTCGGGGGAAGTTCCTACAATGAGCAGTTCTTC.

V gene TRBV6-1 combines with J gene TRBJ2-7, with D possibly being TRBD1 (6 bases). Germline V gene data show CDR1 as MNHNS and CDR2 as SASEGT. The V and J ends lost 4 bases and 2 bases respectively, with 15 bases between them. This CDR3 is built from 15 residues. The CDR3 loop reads CASSGTGLGPYEQYF. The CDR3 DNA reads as TGTGCCAGCAGTGGTACAGGGTTGGGGCCCTACGAGCAGTACTTC.

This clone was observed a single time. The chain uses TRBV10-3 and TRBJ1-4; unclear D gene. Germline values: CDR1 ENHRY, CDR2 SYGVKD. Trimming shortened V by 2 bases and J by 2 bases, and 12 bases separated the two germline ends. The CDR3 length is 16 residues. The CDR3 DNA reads TGTGCCATCAGTGAGCAAACAGCCGGCACTAATGAAAAACTGTTTTTT. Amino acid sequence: CAISEQTAGTNEKLFF.

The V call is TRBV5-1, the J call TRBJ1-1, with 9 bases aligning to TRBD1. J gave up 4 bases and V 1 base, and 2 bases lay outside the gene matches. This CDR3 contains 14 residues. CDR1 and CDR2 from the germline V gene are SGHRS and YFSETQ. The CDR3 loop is CASSLWDRVTEAFF. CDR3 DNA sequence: TGCGCCAGCAGCTTGTGGGACAGGGTCACTGAAGCTTTCTTT.

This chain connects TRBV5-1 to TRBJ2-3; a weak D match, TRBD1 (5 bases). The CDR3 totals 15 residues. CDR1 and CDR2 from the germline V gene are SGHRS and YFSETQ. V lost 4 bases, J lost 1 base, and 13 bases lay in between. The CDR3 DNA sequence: TGCGCCAGCAGCCAACAGGTCGACGGCACAGATACGCAGTATTTT. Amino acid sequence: CASSQQVDGTDTQYF.

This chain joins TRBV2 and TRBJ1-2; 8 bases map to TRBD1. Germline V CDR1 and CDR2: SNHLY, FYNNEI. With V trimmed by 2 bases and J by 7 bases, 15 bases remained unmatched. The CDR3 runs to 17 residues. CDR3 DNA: TGTGCCAGCAGTGAAATTCGGGAGACAGGGGCTGGGAGTGGCTACACCTTC. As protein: CASSEIRETGAGSGYTF.

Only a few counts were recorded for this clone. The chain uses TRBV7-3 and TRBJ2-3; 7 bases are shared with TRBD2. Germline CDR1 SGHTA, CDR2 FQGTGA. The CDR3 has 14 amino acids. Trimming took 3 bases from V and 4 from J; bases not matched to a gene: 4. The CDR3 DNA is TGTGCCAGCAGCTTCGGGGGGTGGGCAGATACGCAGTATTTT. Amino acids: CASSFGGWADTQYF.

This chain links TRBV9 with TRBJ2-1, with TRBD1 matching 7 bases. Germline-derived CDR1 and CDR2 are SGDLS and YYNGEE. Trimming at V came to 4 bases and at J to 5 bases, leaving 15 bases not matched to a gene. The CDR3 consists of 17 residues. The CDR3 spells CASSTRQGIIGNNEQFF. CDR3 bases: TGTGCCAGCAGCACCCGACAGGGAATAATCGGTAACAATGAGCAGTTCTTC.

The CDR3 region is CASSQDRTGADTQYF. CDR3 in DNA: TGTGCCAGCAGCCAGGATAGGACAGGCGCGGATACGCAGTATTTT. V is TRBV4-2 and J is TRBJ2-3, with 7 nucleotides matching TRBD1. V dropped 3 bases and J dropped 6; count of bases not matched to a gene: 9. Germline V gene lookup returns CDR1 LGHNA and CDR2 YNFKEQ. This CDR3 is built from 15 residues.

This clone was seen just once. The CDR3 loop is CASSQEVQDTPYGYTF. As DNA, the CDR3 is TGCGCCAGCAGCCAAGAAGTTCAAGACACCCCCTATGGCTACACCTTC. The rearrangement links TRBV4-1 to TRBJ1-2, with D hard to call. V lost 0 bases and J lost 4, with 15 bases in between. CDR1 is MGHRA, CDR2 YSYEKL, per germline. The CDR3 covers 16 residues.

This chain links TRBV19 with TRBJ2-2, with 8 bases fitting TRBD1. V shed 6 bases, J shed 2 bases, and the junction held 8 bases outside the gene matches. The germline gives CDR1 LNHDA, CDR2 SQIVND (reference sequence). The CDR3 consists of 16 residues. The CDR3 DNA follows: TGTGCCAGTAGACCCGACAGGGGAATAAACACCGGGGAGCTGTTTTTT. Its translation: CASRPDRGINTGELFF.

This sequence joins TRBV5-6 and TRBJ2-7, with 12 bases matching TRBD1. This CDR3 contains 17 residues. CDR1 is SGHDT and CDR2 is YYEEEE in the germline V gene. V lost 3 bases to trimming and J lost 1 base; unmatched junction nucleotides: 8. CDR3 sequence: CASSSWGQGAWSYEQYF. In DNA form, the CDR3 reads TGTGCCAGCAGCTCCTGGGGACAGGGGGCATGGTCCTACGAGCAGTACTTC.

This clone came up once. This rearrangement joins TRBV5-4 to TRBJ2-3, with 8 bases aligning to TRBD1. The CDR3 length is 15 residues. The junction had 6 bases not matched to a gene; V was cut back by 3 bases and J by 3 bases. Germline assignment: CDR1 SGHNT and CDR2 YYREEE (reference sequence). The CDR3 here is CASSSGQGATDTQYF. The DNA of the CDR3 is TGTGCCAGCAGCTCGGGGCAGGGGGCAACAGATACGCAGTATTTT.

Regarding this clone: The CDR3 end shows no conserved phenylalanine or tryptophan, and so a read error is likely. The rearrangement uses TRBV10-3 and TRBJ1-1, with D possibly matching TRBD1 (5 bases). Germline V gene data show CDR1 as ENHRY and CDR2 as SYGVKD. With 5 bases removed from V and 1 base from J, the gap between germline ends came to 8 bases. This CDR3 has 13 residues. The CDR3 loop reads CAISRGSNTEAFL. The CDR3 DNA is TGTGCCATCAGTAGGGGATCGAACACTGAAGCTTTCCTT.

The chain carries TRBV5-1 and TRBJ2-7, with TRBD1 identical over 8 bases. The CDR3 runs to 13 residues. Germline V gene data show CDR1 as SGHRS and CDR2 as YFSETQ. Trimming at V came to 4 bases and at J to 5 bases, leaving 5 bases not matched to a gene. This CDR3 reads CASSRQGTDEQYF. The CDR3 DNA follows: TGCGCCAGCAGCCGACAGGGGACGGACGAGCAGTACTTC.

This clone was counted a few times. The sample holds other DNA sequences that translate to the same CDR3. CDR3 residues: CASSPGTSGVYNEQFF. The CDR3 DNA reads as TGTGCCAGCAGCCCCGGGACTAGCGGGGTCTACAATGAGCAGTTCTTC. The V and J genes are TRBV27 and TRBJ2-1; 13 nucleotides agree with TRBD2. Per the germline V gene, CDR1 is MNHEY and CDR2 is SMNVEV (reference sequence). The CDR3 runs to 16 residues. V was pared by 6 bases and J by 3 bases, with 5 bases of the junction left unmatched.

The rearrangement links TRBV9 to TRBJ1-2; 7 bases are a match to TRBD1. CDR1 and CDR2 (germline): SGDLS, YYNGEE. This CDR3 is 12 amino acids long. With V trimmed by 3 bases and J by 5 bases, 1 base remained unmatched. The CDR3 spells CASSATGYGYTF. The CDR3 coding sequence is TGTGCCAGCAGCGCGACAGGGTATGGCTACACCTTC.

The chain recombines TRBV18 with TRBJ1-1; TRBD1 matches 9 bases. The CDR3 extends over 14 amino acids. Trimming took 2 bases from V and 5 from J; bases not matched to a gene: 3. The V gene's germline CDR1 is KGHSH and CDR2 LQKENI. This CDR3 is CASSPGTGSTEAFF. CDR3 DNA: TGTGCCAGCTCACCAGGGACAGGGAGTACTGAAGCTTTCTTT.